This T cell receptor beta chain was captured in a study of cytomegalovirus exposure and HLA in healthy donors. PCR used 60 Vbeta primers and 13 Jbeta primers. Clones were read by immunoSEQ multiplex PCR, and TCRdb kept only the in-frame ones, dropping some. The table has about 160,000 clones, about four fifths seen once; the top ten hold 1%. With 6 bases clipped from V and 8 bases from J, the junction kept 4 bases outside the gene matches. The CDR3 covers 11 residues. Germline V gives CDR1 DFQATT, CDR2 SNEGSKA (reference sequence). Study-wide results and limits: About 90% or about 30% of the time was how often most TCR beta V segments were productive, according to an earlier analysis.

This clone was found once. Antigen: not known. This chain links TRBV20-1 with TRBJ2-3; 8 bases are shared with TRBD2. Source material: PBMCs. This TCR was sampled from a woman in her forties or fifties in good health and CMV-seropositive. The DNA of the CDR3 is TGCAGTGCCCGGGGGGGAGGTACGCAGTATTTT. It specifies CSARGGGTQYF.